Shown below are 22 T cell receptor beta chains from a single sample sequenced in a study of T-cell memory formation after mild COVID-19. TCRdb re-analysed the 5' RACE reads in MiXCR, keeping a single row per CDR3 protein. The sample records about 350,000 distinct CDR3 sequences, approximately 13% being singletons. The sample consisted of PBMCs or a T cell subset sorted from them (not recorded which). The receptors come from a man aged 18 to 29 who had mild COVID-19 (a few samples of this study predate the infection). Cell type and time point are not known.

This clonotype was counted a few times. This chain links TRBV4-3 with TRBJ1-4; TRBD1 might be the D (5 bases). Germline assignment: CDR1 LGHNA and CDR2 YSLEER. This CDR3 has 16 amino acids. V was clipped by 4 bases and J by 3 bases, with 15 bases between them. CDR3 protein: CASSLVGVGPNEKLFF. The CDR3 region has the DNA TGCGCCAGCAGCCTTGTCGGAGTGGGGCCTAATGAAAAACTGTTTTTT.

The chain has TRBV12-3 or TRBV12-4 and TRBJ2-3; D is ambiguous. V dropped 6 bases and J dropped 0 bases, with 10 bases sitting between them. This CDR3 has 14 amino acids. CDR3 in amino acids: CASRKLRSTDTQYF. The CDR3 nucleotides read TGTGCCAGCAGGAAGCTGCGGAGCACAGATACGCAGTATTTT.

Only a few counts were recorded for this clonotype. This chain links TRBV14 with TRBJ2-3; unclear D gene. The CDR3 runs to 14 residues. Trimming removed 1 base at V and 5 bases at J, with 10 bases between. Germline CDR1 SGHDN, CDR2 FVKESK. In DNA form, the CDR3 reads TGTGCCAGCAGCCAAGTTCGTCCGGGAGATACGCAGTATTTT. It yields the protein CASSQVRPGDTQYF.

This clonotype has a count of ten or more. The rearrangement joins TRBV18 to TRBJ1-5, with 8 bases aligning to TRBD1. The CDR3 has 14 amino acids. V shed 4 bases and J 4 bases; nucleotides not matched to a gene: 3. Germline CDR1 reads KGHSH; CDR2 reads LQKENI. The DNA of the CDR3 is TGTGCCAGCTCACGGACAGGGCTGAATCAGCCCCAGCATTTT. It translates to CASSRTGLNQPQHF.

This clonotype was detected a few times. The chain joins TRBV2 to TRBJ1-4, with unresolved D. Per germline, CDR1 SNHLY and CDR2 FYNNEI. The CDR3 length is 12 residues. Trimming shortened V by 7 bases and J by 4 bases, and 7 bases separated the two germline ends. Here the CDR3 reads CASTGDNEKLFF. The CDR3 nucleotides are TGTGCCAGCACGGGTGATAATGAAAAACTGTTTTTT.

This clonotype was counted many times. The chain uses TRBV20-1 and TRBJ2-3, with 9 bases that match TRBD2. This CDR3 spans 14 amino acids. Per the germline V gene, CDR1 is DFQATT and CDR2 is SNEGSKA (reference sequence). Unmatched junction bases numbered 6, after V lost 6 bases and J lost 2 bases. CDR3 amino acids: CSARLAGNTDTQYF. Here the CDR3 DNA reads TGCAGTGCGCGCCTAGCGGGGAACACAGATACGCAGTATTTT.

The chain joins TRBV7-2 to TRBJ2-3; either TRBD1 or TRBD2 may supply D (5 bases each). V was cut by 1 base and J by 3 bases, with 14 bases left in between. The germline gives CDR1 SGHTA, CDR2 FQGNSA. The CDR3 extends over 16 amino acids. CDR3 sequence reads: CASSLGVGGHTDTQYF. Written as DNA, the CDR3 is TGTGCCAGCAGCTTAGGAGTTGGGGGTCATACAGATACGCAGTATTTT.

The rearrangement joins TRBV29-1 to TRBJ1-1; no clear D. The V end was cut by 2 bases, the J end by 3 bases, with 4 bases between. CDR3 size: 11 residues. Germline-derived CDR1 and CDR2 are SQVTM and ANQGSEA. CDR3 protein: CSVEFDTEAFF. The CDR3 DNA sequence: TGCAGCGTTGAATTTGACACTGAAGCTTTCTTT. The full variable domain, completed using reference TRBV29-1 and TRBJ1-1, is SAVISQKPSRDICQRGTSLTIQCQVDSQVTMMFWYRQQPGQSLTLIATANQGSEATYESGFVIDKFPISRPNLTFSTLTVSNMSPEDSSIYLCSVEFDTEAFFGQGTRLTVV.

This clonotype was picked up many times. The genes are TRBV4-2 and TRBJ2-1; 7 bases are shared with TRBD2. The CDR3 has 15 amino acids. V shed 4 bases, J shed 5 bases, and the junction held 8 bases outside the gene matches. Per germline, CDR1 LGHNA and CDR2 YNFKEQ. CDR3 DNA sequence: TGTGCCAGCAGCCCCGGGGAGGGTGCGGACAATGAGCAGTTCTTC. This encodes CASSPGEGADNEQFF.

CDR3 amino acids: CASSQDQRGSYNEQFF. The DNA for the CDR3 is TGTGCCAGCAGCCAAGACCAGCGGGGGTCCTACAATGAGCAGTTCTTC. V gene TRBV3-1 combines with J gene TRBJ2-1, with 8 bases identical to TRBD2. V shed 0 bases, J shed 1 base, and the junction held 2 bases outside the gene matches. This CDR3 comprises 16 residues. Germline CDR1 LGHDT, CDR2 YNNKEL (reference sequence).

The chain joins TRBV2 to TRBJ2-1, with TRBD1 matching 7 bases. The V and J ends lost 6 bases and 4 bases, in that order; junction bases with no gene match: 9. Germline assignment: CDR1 SNHLY and CDR2 FYNNEI. The CDR3 runs 15 residues. CDR3 sequence: CASREAGTVYNEQFF. CDR3 bases: TGTGCCAGCAGGGAGGCCGGGACAGTATACAATGAGCAGTTCTTC.

This clonotype was observed a handful of times. This CDR3 reads CASSPRGQGAFPGELFF. In nucleotides, the CDR3 is TGCGCCAGCAGCCCCCGGGGACAGGGGGCGTTTCCCGGGGAGCTGTTTTTT. This sequence joins TRBV5-1 and TRBJ2-2; TRBD1 aligns across 12 bases. The germline gives CDR1 SGHRS, CDR2 YFSETQ. The trim removed 4 bases at V and 6 bases at J, leaving 10 bases unmatched. CDR3 length: 17 residues. Drawing the rest from reference TRBV5-1 and TRBJ2-2, the complete variable domain is KAGVTQTPRYLIKTRGQQVTLSCSPISGHRSVSWYQQTPGQGLQFLFEYFSETQRNKGNFPGRFSGRQFSNSRSEMNVSTLELGDSALYLCASSPRGQGAFPGELFFGEGSRLTVL.

This clonotype came up a few times. The V gene is TRBV5-3, the J gene TRBJ1-5; no clear D. TRBV5-3 is assigned to the ORF class and has an uncertain function. The V and J ends lost 4 bases and 7 bases respectively, with 3 bases between them. This CDR3 is built from 10 residues. The CDR3, as DNA: TGTGCCAGAAGCCTCCAGCCCCAGCATTTT. It codes for CARSLQPQHF.

This clonotype was detected only a few times. V is TRBV7-3 and J is TRBJ2-1; 7 bases are a match to TRBD2. The CDR3 runs to 14 residues. J was trimmed by 5 bases and V by 5 bases; bases with no gene match: 6. Germline CDR1 is SGHTA and CDR2 is FQGTGA. CDR3 loop: CASSPTGTNNEQFF. The CDR3 bases are TGTGCCAGCAGCCCGACCGGGACTAACAATGAGCAGTTCTTC.

This clonotype showed up just a few times. The genes are TRBV5-5 and TRBJ2-3; no firm D call. The germline V gene encodes CDR1 SGHKS and CDR2 YYEKEE (reference sequence). The CDR3 covers 13 residues. The V end lost 6 bases, the J end lost 4 bases, and 12 bases lay between the germline ends. The CDR3 DNA reads as TGTGCCAGCATCGATTCGGCCCCAGATACGCAGTATTTT. This codes for CASIDSAPDTQYF. Using reference TRBV5-5 and TRBJ2-3 for the parts outside the CDR3, the full variable domain is DAGVTQSPTHLIKTRGQQVTLRCSPISGHKSVSWYQQVLGQGPQFIFQYYEKEERGRGNFPDRFSARQFPNYSSELNVNALLLGDSALYLCASIDSAPDTQYFGPGTRLTVL.

The V gene is TRBV6-5, the J gene TRBJ1-2, with no clear D. This CDR3 is 13 amino acids long. Germline V gene sequence: CDR1 MNHEY, CDR2 SVGAGI. The V and J ends lost 5 bases and 1 base respectively, with 8 bases between them. Here the CDR3 reads CASSQRDNYGYTF. CDR3 DNA: TGTGCCAGCAGTCAGAGAGATAACTATGGCTACACCTTC.

The V call is TRBV19, the J call TRBJ2-5; a weak D match, TRBD2 (5 bases). Trimming shortened V by 8 bases and J by 2 bases, and 15 bases separated the two germline ends. The CDR3 contains 14 residues. Germline CDR1 LNHDA, CDR2 SQIVND (reference sequence). CDR3 bases: TGTGCCAGTGACCAAGGAGGCGGACAAGAGACCCAGTACTTC. Translating it yields CASDQGGGQETQYF. Combining the CDR3 with reference TRBV19 and TRBJ2-5 gives the whole variable domain DGGITQSPKYLFRKEGQNVTLSCEQNLNHDAMYWYRQDPGQGLRLIYYSQIVNDFQKGDIAEGYSVSREKKESFPLTVTSAQKNPTAFYLCASDQGGGQETQYFGPGTRLLVL.

This clonotype has more than one count but fewer than ten. The chain has TRBV6-6 and TRBJ1-1; D not certain. Germline CDR1 MNHNY, CDR2 SVGAGI (reference sequence). V dropped 2 bases and J dropped 3 bases, with 13 bases sitting between them. This CDR3 is 15 amino acids long. The CDR3 sequence is CASSYEEDIDTEAFF. The CDR3 DNA reads TGTGCCAGCAGTTACGAGGAGGATATAGACACTGAAGCTTTCTTT.

The CDR3 spells CASSKDVSSYEQYF. The CDR3 DNA follows: TGTGCCAGTAGTAAGGACGTCAGCTCCTACGAGCAGTACTTC. The chain couples TRBV19 to TRBJ2-7; D is undetermined. The V and J ends lost 4 bases and 0 bases respectively, with 10 bases between them. This CDR3 is 14 amino acids long. Germline V lookup: CDR1 LNHDA, CDR2 SQIVND (reference sequence).

This clonotype was counted a few times. The chain couples TRBV6-5 to TRBJ1-1; D may be TRBD1 (6 bases). This CDR3 is built from 13 residues. Trimming left V 4 bases short and J 10 bases short, with 16 bases between. Germline-derived CDR1 and CDR2 are MNHEY and SVGAGI. CDR3 DNA sequence: TGTGCCAGCAGTTCTGGACAGATGAAAGCAGCTTTCTTT. Its protein is CASSSGQMKAAFF.

CDR3 residues: CASSPEGQGGNYGYTF. CDR3 DNA: TGTGCCAGCTCACCGGAAGGACAGGGAGGAAACTATGGCTACACCTTC. The chain couples TRBV18 to TRBJ1-2; the match to TRBD1 covers 8 bases. V was pared by 3 bases and J by 2 bases, with 8 bases of the junction left unmatched. The CDR3 is 16 residues long. Germline CDR1 is KGHSH and CDR2 is LQKENI.

This clonotype has only a few counts. V gene TRBV29-1 combines with J gene TRBJ2-3; perhaps D is TRBD1 or TRBD2 (5 bases each). The germline V gene encodes CDR1 SQVTM and CDR2 ANQGSEA. This CDR3 comprises 18 residues. The germline V and J ends were trimmed by 4 bases and 0 bases, with 23 bases remaining between them. CDR3 in DNA: TGCAGCGTTGCTCGGGGCGGTTTATCCTCAACTAGCACAGATACGCAGTATTTT. The encoded protein is CSVARGGLSSTSTDTQYF.